These 21 T cell receptor beta chains were all obtained from the same sample, sequenced in a study of OX40 agonist ivuxolimab in advanced cancers. Generated by immunoSEQ multiplex PCR, the TCRdb table keeps only in-frame clones and is missing some. The table records about 48,000 clones, roughly 90% of them present only once. The source was CD4+ or CD8+ T cells sorted from blood, collected in a trial of the OX40 agonist ivuxolimab. Receptor source: an adult with an advanced solid tumor such as melanoma, head and neck, liver or kidney cancer.

This clone was found once. V and J are TRBV6-1 and TRBJ2-2; D call uncertain. The V gene's germline CDR1 is MNHNS and CDR2 SASEGT. This CDR3 has 12 residues. V lost 11 bases to trimming and J lost 4 bases, with 11 bases between them. The CDR3 region is CAGREGTGELFF. CDR3 nucleotides: TGTGCCGGGCGCGAAGGCACCGGGGAGCTGTTTTTT.

This chain joins TRBV7-9 and TRBJ1-5; 10 bases are a match to TRBD1. Germline values: CDR1 SEHNR, CDR2 FQNEAQ (reference sequence). V was clipped by 5 bases and J by 4 bases; unmatched bases: 2. There are 14 residues in the CDR3. CDR3: CASSTGQGNQPQHF. The CDR3 DNA follows: TGTGCCAGCAGCACGGGACAGGGGAATCAGCCCCAGCATTTT.

Concerning this clone: This sample also contains other DNA sequences that code for the same CDR3. V usage is TRBV19 and J usage is TRBJ2-1, with a tentative D call TRBD1 (6 bases). Trimming removed 3 bases from V and 3 bases from J, with 9 bases in between. Germline CDR1 and CDR2: LNHDA and SQIVND (reference sequence). The CDR3 spans 14 residues. For the CDR3, the DNA is TGTGCCAGTAGTATCGGACAGCTCTACAATGAGCAGTTCTTC. Translated, it gives CASSIGQLYNEQFF.

The chain carries TRBV5-6 and TRBJ2-7; D is undetermined. The germline V gene encodes CDR1 SGHDT and CDR2 YYEEEE. This CDR3 contains 16 residues. Trimming removed 4 bases from V and 2 bases from J, with 19 bases in between. The CDR3, as DNA: TGTGCCAGCAGCCCGGTCACTGGCGGAATTACCTACGAGCAGTACTTC. Its protein is CASSPVTGGITYEQYF.

The V and J genes are TRBV10-3 and TRBJ2-7, with D perhaps given as TRBD1 or TRBD2 (5 bases each). CDR3 length equals 15 residues. V was clipped by 0 bases and J by 3 bases, with 12 bases between them. Germline loops: CDR1 ENHRY, CDR2 SYGVKD. The CDR3 sequence is CAISESEGPNYEQYF. CDR3 sequence (DNA): TGTGCCATCAGTGAGTCAGAGGGACCGAACTACGAGCAGTACTTC.

The gene calls are TRBV9 and TRBJ2-7, with TRBD2 matching 11 bases. V lost 4 bases and J lost 1; bases outside the gene matches: 4. Germline V gives CDR1 SGDLS, CDR2 YYNGEE. This CDR3 comprises 15 residues. CDR3 sequence (DNA): TGTGCCAGCAGCTTTCGACTAGCGGGGTCCTACGAGCAGTACTTC. Translating it yields CASSFRLAGSYEQYF.

This chain links TRBV19 with TRBJ2-2; TRBD2 might be the D (6 bases). V was clipped by 3 bases and J by 4 bases, with 15 bases between them. The CDR3 spans 16 residues. Germline lookup yields CDR1 LNHDA and CDR2 SQIVND (reference sequence). The CDR3 sequence: CASSIIGGPGTGELFF. In DNA form, the CDR3 reads TGTGCCAGTAGTATTATTGGAGGGCCGGGCACCGGGGAGCTGTTTTTT. Filled out from reference TRBV19 and TRBJ2-2, the complete variable domain reads DGGITQSPKYLFRKEGQNVTLSCEQNLNHDAMYWYRQDPGQGLRLIYYSQIVNDFQKGDIAEGYSVSREKKESFPLTVTSAQKNPTAFYLCASSIIGGPGTGELFFGEGSRLTVL.

V usage is TRBV10-2 and J usage is TRBJ2-2, with D unclear. The CDR3 extends over 14 amino acids. V was trimmed by 6 bases and J by 6 bases, leaving 14 bases between them. CDR1 is WSHSY, CDR2 SAAADI, per germline. CDR3 residues: CASSDVIVPGELFF. CDR3 nucleotides: TGCGCCAGCAGCGATGTAATCGTTCCCGGGGAGCTGTTTTTT.

The chain carries TRBV7-9 and TRBJ2-1; 15 bases fit TRBD2. The CDR3 spans 19 residues. The germline V gene has CDR1 SEHNR and CDR2 FQNEAQ (reference sequence). The V segment lost 6 bases and the J segment 0 bases; nucleotides outside the gene matches: 9. CDR3 sequence: CASSSGLAGGASSYNEQFF. Here the CDR3 DNA reads TGTGCCAGCAGTTCCGGACTAGCGGGAGGGGCCAGCTCCTACAATGAGCAGTTCTTC.

The chain uses TRBV29-1 and TRBJ2-1; D gene ambiguous. Per the germline V gene, CDR1 is SQVTM and CDR2 is ANQGSEA. The V end lost 3 bases, the J end lost 3 bases, and 6 bases lay between the germline ends. There are 12 residues in the CDR3. The CDR3 nucleotides read TGCAGCGTTGAGTGGCTCTACAATGAGCAGTTCTTC. Translated, it gives CSVEWLYNEQFF.

Only one count was recorded for this clone. The chain couples TRBV9 to TRBJ2-2; 8 bases map to TRBD1. CDR3 length equals 16 residues. The V segment lost 4 bases and the J segment 1 base; nucleotides outside the gene matches: 6. In germline, CDR1 is SGDLS, CDR2 YYNGEE. The CDR3 coding sequence is TGTGCCAGCAGCCGTGACAGGGGCCGGAACACCGGGGAGCTGTTTTTT. This translates into CASSRDRGRNTGELFF.

The rearrangement uses TRBV5-6 and TRBJ2-7; D is unresolved. Germline V gene data show CDR1 as SGHDT and CDR2 as YYEEEE. Trimming removed 2 bases from V and 6 bases from J, with 9 bases in between. The CDR3 is 12 amino acids. This CDR3 is CASSLARAEQYF. The CDR3 DNA reads as TGTGCCAGCAGCTTAGCCCGGGCCGAGCAGTACTTC. Filled out from reference TRBV5-6 and TRBJ2-7, the complete variable domain reads DAGVTQSPTHLIKTRGQQVTLRCSPKSGHDTVSWYQQALGQGPQFIFQYYEEEERQRGNFPDRFSGHQFPNYSSELNVNALLLGDSALYLCASSLARAEQYFGPGTRLTVT.

This clone was picked up one time. J is TRBJ2-7 and V is TRBV10-3, with TRBD2 matching over 7 bases. V lost 3 bases, J lost 4 bases, and 6 bases stayed unmatched. The germline gives CDR1 ENHRY, CDR2 SYGVKD. This CDR3 region has 14 residues. The CDR3 nucleotides read TGTGCCATCAGTGACACCCCCGGGGGGTACGAGCAGTACTTC. This encodes CAISDTPGGYEQYF.

The V gene is TRBV27, the J gene TRBJ2-7; 11 bases align to TRBD2. CDR3 length: 16 residues. V shed 7 bases and J 4 bases; nucleotides not matched to a gene: 12. Per germline, CDR1 MNHEY and CDR2 SMNVEV (reference sequence). CDR3 DNA sequence: TGTGCCAGCAACGCCGGGACTAGCGGAGTTACATACGAGCAGTACTTC. It encodes CASNAGTSGVTYEQYF.

V is TRBV7-9 and J is TRBJ2-5, with a weak D call TRBD1 (5 bases). Germline CDR1 SEHNR, CDR2 FQNEAQ (reference sequence). The CDR3 spans 13 residues. V was cut by 2 bases and J by 4 bases, with 8 bases left in between. CDR3 DNA sequence: TGTGCCAGCAGCTTATTAGGGGTAGAGACCCAGTACTTC. Translation gives CASSLLGVETQYF.

The chain carries TRBV4-1 and TRBJ1-1; TRBD1 is a possible D gene (5 bases). V was pared by 3 bases and J by 1 base, with 12 bases between. Per germline, CDR1 MGHRA and CDR2 YSYEKL. CDR3 length equals 15 residues. The CDR3 here is CASSHTGTENTEAFF. The CDR3 nucleotides read TGCGCCAGCAGCCACACTGGGACGGAGAACACTGAAGCTTTCTTT.

The chain couples TRBV13 to TRBJ1-1, with a possible D match to TRBD1 (6 bases). V dropped 5 bases and J dropped 3 bases, with 10 bases sitting between them. CDR3 length equals 13 residues. CDR1 PRHDT and CDR2 FYEKMQ come from the germline V gene (reference sequence). The CDR3 spells CASSLGQYTEAFF. The CDR3 DNA is TGTGCCAGCAGCCTCGGACAGTACACTGAAGCTTTCTTT. The full variable domain, its missing parts supplied by reference TRBV13 and TRBJ1-1, is AAGVIQSPRHLIKEKRETATLKCYPIPRHDTVYWYQQGPGQDPQFLISFYEKMQSDKGSIPDRFSAQQFSDYHSELNMSSLELGDSALYFCASSLGQYTEAFFGQGTRLTVV.

With regard to this clone: Other DNA sequences in this specimen translate into the identical CDR3. The chain is built from TRBV6-5 and TRBJ2-7, with D tentatively TRBD2 (5 bases). The germline V and J ends were trimmed by 0 bases and 4 bases, with 7 bases remaining between them. Germline loops: CDR1 MNHEY, CDR2 SVGAGI. The CDR3 consists of 13 residues. CDR3 in amino acids: CASSYSREYEQYF. The CDR3 nucleotides read TGTGCCAGCAGTTACTCGAGGGAGTACGAGCAGTACTTC.

The rearrangement joins TRBV19 to TRBJ2-7, with TRBD1 matching over 8 bases. The CDR3 runs to 14 residues. V was pared by 3 bases and J by 5 bases, with 6 bases of the junction left unmatched. Germline V CDR1 and CDR2: LNHDA, SQIVND (reference sequence). CDR3 residues: CASSIRGQVDEQYF. In nucleotides, the CDR3 is TGTGCCAGTAGTATCAGGGGACAGGTTGACGAGCAGTACTTC.

This clone was counted between two and nine times. CDR3 region: CASSWGVNEQFF. The CDR3 coding sequence is TGTGCCAGTAGTTGGGGCGTCAATGAGCAGTTCTTC. This chain links TRBV19 with TRBJ2-1; D possibly corresponds to TRBD1 (5 bases). Trimming left V 5 bases short and J 6 bases short, with 8 bases between. The CDR3 has 12 amino acids. CDR1 LNHDA and CDR2 SQIVND come from the germline V gene (reference sequence).

This rearrangement joins TRBV14 to TRBJ1-2; D not resolved. There are 15 residues in the CDR3. Trimming removed 0 bases from V and 8 bases from J, with 16 bases in between. Per germline, CDR1 SGHDN and CDR2 FVKESK. The CDR3 sequence is CASSQDTRPNGGYTF. CDR3 coding DNA: TGTGCCAGCAGCCAAGATACTCGCCCCAACGGAGGCTACACCTTC. Variable domain in full (rest from reference TRBV14 and TRBJ1-2): EAGVTQFPSHSVIEKGQTVTLRCDPISGHDNLYWYRRVMGKEIKFLLHFVKESKQDESGMPNNRFLAERTGGTYSTLKVQPAELEDSGVYFCASSQDTRPNGGYTFGSGTRLTVV.